The 25 T cell receptor beta chains given below trace back to one sample, sequenced in a study of blood T cell repertoires in COVID-19. Here immunoSEQ multiplex PCR was the method, and the copy in TCRdb shows in-frame clones only, minus some. The table shows roughly 230,000 clones, with around 87% occurring only once. The sequenced sample consisted of peripheral blood. These receptor sequences come from an older woman with COVID-19, enrolled during active disease.

CDR3 region: CASSQAGGRQETQYF. CDR3 bases: TGTGCCAGCAGCCAAGCGGGGGGACGACAAGAGACCCAGTACTTC. This chain links TRBV3-1 (or the pseudogene TRBV3-2) with TRBJ2-5, with 7 bases identical to TRBD2. From germline, CDR1 is LGHDT and CDR2 YNNKEL (reference sequence). V was clipped by 1 base and J by 2 bases; unmatched bases: 4. There are 15 residues in the CDR3.

This clone is a singleton in its sample. The J gene is TRBJ1-4, the V gene TRBV27; weak D call: TRBD1 (6 bases). There are 18 residues in the CDR3. The V end was cut by 4 bases, the J end by 7 bases, with 25 bases between. Germline-derived CDR1 and CDR2 are MNHEY and SMNVEV (reference sequence). The CDR3 loop reads CASSSSYGTGRRGEKLFF. CDR3 nucleotide sequence: TGTGCCAGCAGTTCGTCCTATGGTACAGGGAGACGGGGTGAAAAACTGTTTTTT.

The chain couples TRBV7-9 to TRBJ1-2; 7 positions match TRBD1. Germline CDR1 and CDR2: SEHNR and FQNEAQ (reference sequence). With 0 bases clipped from V and 5 bases from J, the junction kept 3 bases outside the gene matches. The CDR3 has 14 amino acids. CDR3 residues: CASSLASQGYGYTF. The CDR3 nucleotides are TGTGCCAGCAGCTTAGCTTCACAGGGGTATGGCTACACCTTC.

The chain uses TRBV19 and TRBJ1-6; weak D call: TRBD1 (5 bases). V was cut by 1 base and J by 9 bases, with 10 bases left in between. The CDR3 contains 14 residues. The germline V gene has CDR1 LNHDA and CDR2 SQIVND (reference sequence). The CDR3, as DNA: TGTGCCAGTAGTATAGTCGGGGGGGGTTCACCCCTCCACTTT. This gives the protein CASSIVGGGSPLHF.

CDR3 bases: TGTGCCAGCTCGAGGGCAAACACCATATATTTT. Its protein product is CASSRANTIYF. This chain joins TRBV14 and TRBJ1-3; D call uncertain. V lost 8 bases and J 6 bases, leaving 8 bases between the germline ends. Per the germline V gene, CDR1 is SGHDN and CDR2 is FVKESK. The CDR3 is 11 residues long.

The CDR3 nucleotides are TGCGCCAGCAGCTCGGACAGGGGGGGTGGCTACACCTTC. Its protein is CASSSDRGGGYTF. The J gene is TRBJ1-2, the V gene TRBV5-1; 10 nucleotides agree with TRBD1. Trimming cost V 3 bases and J 7 bases; bases outside gene matches: 3. CDR1 SGHRS and CDR2 YFSETQ come from the germline V gene. CDR3 length equals 13 residues.

The genes are TRBV9 and TRBJ1-4; D may be TRBD1 (5 bases). The CDR3 has 12 amino acids. V was trimmed by 3 bases and J by 7 bases, leaving 7 bases between them. Germline-derived CDR1 and CDR2 are SGDLS and YYNGEE. The CDR3 nucleotides are TGTGCCAGCAGCGGGGACTTTGAAAAACTGTTTTTT. It specifies CASSGDFEKLFF.

The rearrangement joins TRBV9 to TRBJ2-3; tentatively, D is TRBD2 (7 bases). Per germline, CDR1 SGDLS and CDR2 YYNGEE. V lost 0 bases, J lost 1 base, and 15 bases lay in between. The CDR3 sequence is 17 residues long. The CDR3 is CASSVVRGRLGTDTQYF. The CDR3 DNA follows: TGTGCCAGCAGCGTAGTGCGGGGGCGCCTCGGCACAGATACGCAGTATTTT. The variable domain in full, with the rest retrieved from reference TRBV9 and TRBJ2-3, is DSGVTQTPKHLITATGQRVTLRCSPRSGDLSVYWYQQSLDQGLQFLIQYYNGEERAKGNILERFSAQQFPDLHSELNLSSLELGDSALYFCASSVVRGRLGTDTQYFGPGTRLTVL.

The chain joins TRBV27 to TRBJ2-3; 8 nucleotides line up with TRBD2. The CDR3 has 15 residues. Germline loops: CDR1 MNHEY, CDR2 SMNVEV (reference sequence). With 0 bases clipped from V and 4 bases from J, the junction kept 3 bases outside the gene matches. The CDR3 DNA reads as TGTGCCAGCAGTTTATCGGGACTAGTCTCAGATACGCAGTATTTT. Amino acid sequence: CASSLSGLVSDTQYF.

The chain couples TRBV9 to TRBJ1-4; 8 bases map to TRBD1. Unmatched junction bases numbered 10, after V lost 7 bases and J lost 8 bases. This CDR3 region has 14 residues. Germline V gives CDR1 SGDLS, CDR2 YYNGEE. This CDR3 reads CASGSDRVGEKLFF. The CDR3 region has the DNA TGTGCCAGCGGATCGGACAGGGTCGGAGAAAAACTGTTTTTT.

This rearrangement joins TRBV19 to TRBJ1-6; TRBD1 matches at 9 bases. CDR1 is LNHDA, CDR2 SQIVND, per germline (reference sequence). Trimming cost V 5 bases and J 5 bases; bases outside gene matches: 4. CDR3 size: 15 residues. The CDR3 loop is CASSLRTGDNSPLHF. Written as DNA, the CDR3 is TGTGCCAGTAGTCTAAGGACAGGGGATAATTCACCCCTCCACTTT.

The V gene is TRBV9, the J gene TRBJ1-4; 8 bases match TRBD1. CDR3 length: 15 amino acids. V was clipped by 4 bases and J by 4 bases; unmatched bases: 6. In germline, CDR1 is SGDLS, CDR2 YYNGEE. CDR3 protein: CASSFRDRYNEKLFF. In nucleotides, the CDR3 is TGTGCCAGCAGCTTCCGGGACAGGTATAATGAAAAACTGTTTTTT.

The chain joins TRBV7-9 to TRBJ1-2; 8 bases match TRBD1. The CDR3 contains 14 residues. CDR1 and CDR2 (germline): SEHNR, FQNEAQ (reference sequence). V lost 5 bases and J lost 4; bases outside the gene matches: 6. The CDR3 DNA reads TGTGCCAGCAGCACCCCGACAGGGGCCTATGGCTACACCTTC. Amino acids: CASSTPTGAYGYTF.

The chain links TRBV19 to TRBJ1-6, with D perhaps TRBD1 (6 bases). Deletions cut 6 bases from V and 4 bases from J, with 10 bases between. The CDR3 extends over 14 amino acids. The germline V gene encodes CDR1 LNHDA and CDR2 SQIVND (reference sequence). The CDR3, as DNA: TGTGCCAGTAGCTTTCAGGGGTATAATTCACCCCTCCACTTT. Translating gives CASSFQGYNSPLHF.

The count of this clone is one. This sequence joins TRBV6-5 and TRBJ2-3; tentative D call: TRBD2 (6 bases). There are 14 residues in the CDR3. Germline V lookup: CDR1 MNHEY, CDR2 SVGAGI. Trimming took 8 bases from V and 2 from J, leaving 14 bases between them. This chain's CDR3 is CASRRDFDTDTQYF. The CDR3 DNA follows: TGTGCCAGCCGCCGGGACTTCGACACAGATACGCAGTATTTT.

Notes on this clone: The same CDR3 arises from other DNA sequences in this sample as well. The gene calls are TRBV5-1 and TRBJ1-1; D is undetermined. Germline V gives CDR1 SGHRS, CDR2 YFSETQ. This CDR3 contains 11 residues. Trimming cost V 7 bases and J 2 bases, with 6 bases left between them. The CDR3 DNA follows: TGCGCCAGCCGTGGCAACACTGAAGCTTTCTTT. It translates to CASRGNTEAFF.

The chain joins TRBV7-2 to TRBJ1-5, with D maybe TRBD1 (5 bases). The V end lost 2 bases, the J end lost 0 bases, and 8 bases lay between the germline ends. The CDR3 length is 15 residues. CDR1 is SGHTA, CDR2 FQGNSA, per germline. The CDR3 reads CASSLQGYSNQPQHF. The CDR3 DNA reads as TGTGCCAGCAGCTTACAGGGATATAGCAATCAGCCCCAGCATTTT.

The chain is built from TRBV19 and TRBJ1-3, with 7 positions matching TRBD1. Germline V gene data show CDR1 as LNHDA and CDR2 as SQIVND (reference sequence). The trim removed 2 bases at V and 5 bases at J, leaving 27 bases unmatched. This CDR3 comprises 22 residues. The CDR3: CASSISGRRTGEILSWRNTIYF. The CDR3, as DNA: TGTGCCAGTAGTATATCCGGGCGGAGGACAGGTGAAATTCTATCTTGGCGAAACACCATATATTTT.

The chain employs TRBV7-9 and TRBJ2-1; 8 nucleotides match TRBD1. CDR3 length: 15 residues. The V gene end was trimmed by 5 bases and the J gene end by 2 bases; junction bases not matched to a gene: 5. The germline V gene encodes CDR1 SEHNR and CDR2 FQNEAQ (reference sequence). In DNA form, the CDR3 reads TGTGCCAGCAGCCTGGGACAGGAGACCTACAATGAGCAGTTCTTC. Translated: CASSLGQETYNEQFF.

The rearrangement uses TRBV19 and TRBJ2-2, with no clear D. This CDR3 spans 13 amino acids. The ends were cut back, 5 bases at V and 3 bases at J, with 7 bases in the middle. Per the germline V gene, CDR1 is LNHDA and CDR2 is SQIVND (reference sequence). The CDR3 region has the DNA TGTGCCAGTAGTTCAAGAGACACCGGGGAGCTGTTTTTT. It is translated as CASSSRDTGELFF.

As DNA, the CDR3 is TGTGCCAGCAGCCATGGACAGGGCTTGAGCACTGAAGCTTTCTTT. Protein product: CASSHGQGLSTEAFF. The chain uses TRBV7-9 and TRBJ1-1, with 8 nucleotides matching TRBD1. CDR1 is SEHNR, CDR2 FQNEAQ, per germline (reference sequence). Trimming cost V 5 bases and J 4 bases; bases outside gene matches: 9. The CDR3 is 15 amino acids.

The chain carries TRBV7-2 and TRBJ2-5; D not resolved. V was pared by 5 bases and J by 5 bases, with 15 bases between. This CDR3 is built from 14 residues. Germline CDR1 is SGHTA and CDR2 is FQGNSA. CDR3 nucleotide sequence: TGTGCCAGCAGCCAACCATTTGGCAGGGAGACCCAGTACTTC. Protein sequence: CASSQPFGRETQYF.

This chain links TRBV4-2 with TRBJ2-5, with TRBD2 matching over 16 bases. V lost 0 bases to trimming and J lost 2 bases; unmatched junction nucleotides: 3. Germline CDR1 reads LGHNA; CDR2 reads YNFKEQ. CDR3 length: 18 residues. The CDR3 region is CASSQEGTSGGGQETQYF. CDR3 sequence (DNA): TGTGCCAGCAGCCAAGAAGGGACTAGCGGGGGGGGGCAAGAGACCCAGTACTTC.

The chain joins TRBV3-1 (or the pseudogene TRBV3-2) to TRBJ1-1; tentative D call: TRBD1 (5 bases). The germline V gene encodes CDR1 LGHDT and CDR2 YNNKEL (reference sequence). V lost 1 base to trimming and J lost 4 bases, with 19 bases between them. The CDR3 is 17 residues long. CDR3 DNA sequence: TGTGCCAGCAGCCAAGTATTTTCAGGGCCTTCGGGCACTGAAGCTTTCTTT. Translated: CASSQVFSGPSGTEAFF.

J is TRBJ1-4 and V is TRBV12-3 or TRBV12-4; D is possibly TRBD1 (5 bases). V was cut by 8 bases and J by 7 bases, with 14 bases left in between. CDR3 size: 13 residues. CDR3 nucleotide sequence: TGTGCCAGCTTCATGGGGGGAGGTGAAAAACTGTTTTTT. Translating it yields CASFMGGGEKLFF.